In this sample, the clone carrying this T cell receptor (beta chain) is medium-sized. Germline lookup yields CDR1 DFQATT and CDR2 SNEGSKA (reference sequence). The CDR3 is made up of 11 amino acids. Between the trimmed V and J ends, which lost 3 bases and 3 bases, there was a span of 5 bases. No cell fractionation was done, so the repertoire covers all unsorted peripheral blood T cells. An approximately 2.4 ml peripheral blood sample was taken for RNA. Alpha and beta constant-region primers primed reverse transcription of around 500 ng RNA. Using multiplexing indices, alpha and beta chain libraries were generated apart by chain-specific third strand synthesis. Second strand synthesis was primed from the SP2 site. A single record per CDR3 protein comes from TCRdb applying MiXCR to the 5' RACE reads. The repertoire consists of some 17,000 distinct CDR3 sequences, with 9% to 9.5% occurring once and the leading ten covering less than 6.5%.

These data originate in a study of HIV-infected patients and healthy controls. The V gene is TRBV20-1, the J gene TRBJ1-1; D gene uncertain. This clonotype originated in an adult in good health. The sample taken for sequencing was blood. The CDR3, as DNA: TGCAGTGCTAGGGTTCACACTGAAGCTTTCTTT. Translated: CSARVHTEAFF.